The 10 T cell receptor beta chains given below trace back to one sample, sequenced in a study of blood T cell repertoires in COVID-19. Repertoires were generated with immunoSEQ multiplex PCR, while TCRdb's copy carries only in-frame clones and drops some. The sample holds about 300,000 clones; about nine tenths are singletons and the top ten take roughly 1.1%. Sample: PBMCs or T cells enriched from blood (not recorded which). The receptors derive from a woman under 40 who had recovered from COVID-19.

The chain is built from TRBV6-2 or TRBV6-3 and TRBJ2-7; a possible D gene is TRBD1 (6 bases). Trimming took 2 bases from V and 6 from J, leaving 14 bases between them. The CDR3 loop spans 14 amino acids. Germline CDR1 MNHEY, CDR2 SVGEGT. This CDR3 reads CASSYRDTVSEQYF. Written as DNA, the CDR3 is TGTGCCAGCAGTTACCGGGACACTGTTAGCGAGCAGTACTTC.

The J gene is TRBJ1-5, the V gene TRBV27; D is uncertain. Trimming left V 1 base short and J 3 bases short, with 10 bases between. Germline assignment: CDR1 MNHEY and CDR2 SMNVEV (reference sequence). The CDR3 loop spans 15 amino acids. The CDR3 DNA follows: TGTGCCAGCAGTTTATTTGGGCCCACCAATCAGCCCCAGCATTTT. This sequence encodes CASSLFGPTNQPQHF.

The chain carries TRBV2 and TRBJ2-3; D perhaps matches TRBD1 (6 bases). Deletions cut 6 bases from V and 4 bases from J, with 11 bases between. Germline V gene data show CDR1 as SNHLY and CDR2 as FYNNEI. The CDR3 is 13 residues long. CDR3 nucleotides: TGTGCCAGCAGACCCAGGGGATCAGATACGCAGTATTTT. This gives the protein CASRPRGSDTQYF. Based on the CDR3 plus reference TRBV2 and TRBJ2-3, the full variable domain is EPEVTQTPSHQVTQMGQEVILRCVPISNHLYFYWYRQILGQKVEFLVSFYNNEISEKSEIFDDQFSVERPDGSNFTLKIRSTKLEDSAMYFCASRPRGSDTQYFGPGTRLTVL.

This chain connects TRBV27 to TRBJ1-5; 7 positions agree with TRBD1. The CDR3 spans 16 residues. Looked up from germline, CDR1 is MNHEY and CDR2 is SMNVEV (reference sequence). After removal of 3 bases from V and 4 bases from J, the junction contained 9 bases not matched to a gene. CDR3 coding DNA: TGTGCCAGCAGTTTTACCCCGAGACAGGGTAATCAGCCCCAGCATTTT. Its translation is CASSFTPRQGNQPQHF.

J is TRBJ1-2 and V is TRBV30, with no clear D. The CDR3 loop spans 15 amino acids. The germline V gene has CDR1 GTSNPN and CDR2 SVGIG (reference sequence). V lost 3 bases to trimming and J lost 4 bases, with 18 bases between them. CDR3 sequence reads: CAWSPPTRAGYGYTF. In DNA, the CDR3 is TGTGCCTGGAGCCCACCGACTAGAGCGGGCTATGGCTACACCTTC. The variable domain in full, with the rest retrieved from reference TRBV30 and TRBJ1-2, is SQTIHQWPATLVQPVGSPLSLECTVEGTSNPNLYWYRQAAGRGLQLLFYSVGIGQISSEVPQNLSASRPQDRQFILSSKKLLLSDSGFYLCAWSPPTRAGYGYTFGSGTRLTVV.

This clone appeared once. The V call is TRBV4-3, the J call TRBJ2-1; 7 nucleotides line up with TRBD2. V gave up 0 bases and J gave up 9 bases; unmatched junction bases: 11. The CDR3 contains 16 residues. Germline assignment: CDR1 LGHNA and CDR2 YSLEER. The CDR3 region is CASSQDLTSNWSEQFF. The CDR3 nucleotides are TGCGCCAGCAGCCAAGATTTGACTAGCAATTGGAGTGAGCAGTTCTTC.

This chain's CDR3 is CAGQGGNTIYF. DNA of the CDR3: TGTGCCGGACAGGGTGGAAACACCATATATTTT. The chain employs TRBV30 and TRBJ1-3, with 8 bases matching TRBD1. After removal of 8 bases from V and 3 bases from J, the junction contained 0 bases not matched to a gene. CDR1 and CDR2 (germline): GTSNPN, SVGIG (reference sequence). The CDR3 has 11 amino acids.

V and J are TRBV30 and TRBJ1-6; D possibly corresponds to TRBD1 (6 bases). Looked up from germline, CDR1 is GTSNPN and CDR2 is SVGIG (reference sequence). The CDR3 contains 15 residues. V shed 1 base and J shed 6 bases, with 13 bases lying between them. CDR3 protein: CAWSETGGGNSPLHF. The CDR3 DNA follows: TGTGCCTGGAGTGAGACAGGTGGGGGTAATTCACCCCTCCACTTT.

The chain is built from TRBV7-9 and TRBJ2-3, with a tentative D call TRBD1 (6 bases). Germline assignment: CDR1 SEHNR and CDR2 FQNEAQ (reference sequence). This CDR3 has 15 amino acids. The V end was cut by 6 bases, the J end by 6 bases, with 19 bases between. The CDR3 DNA is TGTGCCAGCAGAACAACAGGGCCCGTCGGGGATACGCAGTATTTT. The encoded protein is CASRTTGPVGDTQYF.

The J gene is TRBJ2-1, the V gene TRBV23-1, with TRBD1 identical over 11 bases. TRBV23-1 counts as an open reading frame of uncertain function. The V gene end was trimmed by 4 bases and the J gene end by 7 bases; junction bases not matched to a gene: 9. CDR3 length: 16 amino acids. The CDR3 DNA reads as TGCGCCAGCAGTCTAGGGAGGGACAGGGGGTGGAATGAGCAGTTCTTC. Translation gives CASSLGRDRGWNEQFF.